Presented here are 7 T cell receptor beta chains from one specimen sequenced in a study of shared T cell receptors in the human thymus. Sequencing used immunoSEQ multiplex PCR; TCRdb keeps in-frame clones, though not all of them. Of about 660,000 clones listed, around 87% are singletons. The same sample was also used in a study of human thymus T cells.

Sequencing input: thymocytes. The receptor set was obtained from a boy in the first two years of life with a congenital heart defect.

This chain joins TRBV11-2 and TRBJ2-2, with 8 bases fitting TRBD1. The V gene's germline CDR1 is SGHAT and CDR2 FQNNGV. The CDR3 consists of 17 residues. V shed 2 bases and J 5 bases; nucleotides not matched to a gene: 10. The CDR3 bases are TGTGCCAGCAGCTTATTGGGTTGCAGGGGGCTGACCGGGGAGCTGTTTTTT. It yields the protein CASSLLGCRGLTGELFF.

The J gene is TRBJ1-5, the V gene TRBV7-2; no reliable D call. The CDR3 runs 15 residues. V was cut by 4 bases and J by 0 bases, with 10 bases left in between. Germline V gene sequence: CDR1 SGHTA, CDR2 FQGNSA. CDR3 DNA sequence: TGTGCCAGCAGCTCCGCGGCGAGTAGCAATCAGCCCCAGCATTTT. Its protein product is CASSSAASSNQPQHF.

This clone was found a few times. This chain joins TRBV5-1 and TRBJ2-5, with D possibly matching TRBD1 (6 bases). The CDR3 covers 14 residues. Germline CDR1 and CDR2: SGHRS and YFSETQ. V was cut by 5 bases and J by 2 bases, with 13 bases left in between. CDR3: CASSFVQGQETQYF. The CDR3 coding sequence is TGCGCCAGCAGTTTTGTACAGGGACAAGAGACCCAGTACTTC.

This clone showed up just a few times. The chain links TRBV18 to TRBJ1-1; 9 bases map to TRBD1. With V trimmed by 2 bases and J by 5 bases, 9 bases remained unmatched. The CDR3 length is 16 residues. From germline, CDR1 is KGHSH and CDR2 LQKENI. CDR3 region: CASSPKVDRGGTEAFF. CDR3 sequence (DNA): TGTGCCAGCTCACCAAAGGTGGACAGGGGTGGAACTGAAGCTTTCTTT.

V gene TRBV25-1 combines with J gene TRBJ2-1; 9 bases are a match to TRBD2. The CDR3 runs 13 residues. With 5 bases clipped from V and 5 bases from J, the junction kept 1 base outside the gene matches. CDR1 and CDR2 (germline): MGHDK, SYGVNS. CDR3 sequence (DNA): TGTGCCAGCAGTCTAGCGGGACACAATGAGCAGTTCTTC. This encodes CASSLAGHNEQFF.

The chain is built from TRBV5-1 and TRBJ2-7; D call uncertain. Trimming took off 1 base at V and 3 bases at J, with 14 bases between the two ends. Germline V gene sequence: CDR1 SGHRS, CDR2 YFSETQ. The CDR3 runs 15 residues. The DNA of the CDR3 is TGCGCCAGCAGCTTGAATGTCAGGCTCCGCTACGAGCAGTACTTC. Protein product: CASSLNVRLRYEQYF.

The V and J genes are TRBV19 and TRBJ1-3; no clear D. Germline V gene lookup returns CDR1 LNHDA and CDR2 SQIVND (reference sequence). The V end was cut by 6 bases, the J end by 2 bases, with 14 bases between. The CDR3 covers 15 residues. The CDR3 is CASRRREKPGNTIYF. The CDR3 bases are TGTGCCAGTAGAAGGAGGGAAAAACCTGGAAACACCATATATTTT.